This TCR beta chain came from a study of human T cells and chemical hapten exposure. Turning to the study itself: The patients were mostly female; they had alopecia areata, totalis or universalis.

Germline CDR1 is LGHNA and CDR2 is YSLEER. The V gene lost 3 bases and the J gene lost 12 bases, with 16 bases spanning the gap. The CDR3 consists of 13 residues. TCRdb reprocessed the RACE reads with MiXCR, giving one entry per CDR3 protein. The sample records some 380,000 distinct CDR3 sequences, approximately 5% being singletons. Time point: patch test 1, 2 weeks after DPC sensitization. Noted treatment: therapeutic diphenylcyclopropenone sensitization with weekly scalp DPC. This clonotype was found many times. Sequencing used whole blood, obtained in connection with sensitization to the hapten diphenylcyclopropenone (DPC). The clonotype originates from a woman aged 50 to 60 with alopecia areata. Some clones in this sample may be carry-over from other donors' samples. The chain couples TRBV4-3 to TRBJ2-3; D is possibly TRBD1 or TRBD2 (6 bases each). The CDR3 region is CASSQPRGTRQYF. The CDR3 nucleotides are TGCGCCAGCAGCCAGCCTAGGGGGACTCGACAGTATTTT.